These 21 T cell receptor beta chains share one sample of origin, sequenced in a study of technical replicates of blood from several donors. Generated by immunoSEQ multiplex PCR, the TCRdb table keeps only in-frame clones and is missing some. The table has about 75,000 clones, approximately 93% seen once; the top ten hold roughly 4.3%. Material: PBMCs. These receptor sequences come from a human donor in good health. Some clones in this sample may be carry-over from other donors' samples.

This chain joins TRBV6-6 and TRBJ2-7; possibly TRBD1 for D (7 bases). V was shortened by 7 bases and J by 0 bases, with 16 bases between the two germline ends. CDR1 and CDR2 from the germline V gene are MNHNY and SVGAGI (reference sequence). This CDR3 comprises 15 residues. DNA of the CDR3: TGTGCCAGCAAAGGGGGGACAGCCGGCTCCTACGAGCAGTACTTC. It translates to CASKGGTAGSYEQYF.

This clone was counted at least ten times. V gene TRBV2 combines with J gene TRBJ1-1; 12 nucleotides match TRBD1. The V gene end was trimmed by 8 bases and the J gene end by 5 bases; junction bases not matched to a gene: 15. This CDR3 is built from 17 residues. Germline-derived CDR1 and CDR2 are SNHLY and FYNNEI. The CDR3 DNA reads as TGTGCCAGCGTAGACTTCCGGGACAGGGGGCGATTGACTGAAGCTTTCTTT. Its translation: CASVDFRDRGRLTEAFF. Based on the CDR3 plus reference TRBV2 and TRBJ1-1, the full variable domain is EPEVTQTPSHQVTQMGQEVILRCVPISNHLYFYWYRQILGQKVEFLVSFYNNEISEKSEIFDDQFSVERPDGSNFTLKIRSTKLEDSAMYFCASVDFRDRGRLTEAFFGQGTRLTVV.

The chain combines TRBV5-4 with TRBJ2-1; 11 nucleotides line up with TRBD2. The germline V gene encodes CDR1 SGHNT and CDR2 YYREEE (reference sequence). The CDR3 spans 15 residues. J was trimmed by 5 bases and V by 1 base; bases with no gene match: 2. CDR3 region: CASSLKLAGDNEQFF. In nucleotides, the CDR3 is TGTGCCAGCAGCTTGAAACTAGCGGGAGACAATGAGCAGTTCTTC.

This chain joins TRBV10-3 and TRBJ1-2, with D possibly being TRBD1 (5 bases). From germline, CDR1 is ENHRY and CDR2 SYGVKD. The CDR3 is made up of 12 amino acids. The ends were cut back, 6 bases at V and 6 bases at J, with 11 bases in the middle. CDR3 DNA sequence: TGTGCCATCAGCCAGGGTGGCGATGGCTACACCTTC. As protein: CAISQGGDGYTF.

J is TRBJ2-5 and V is TRBV9, with D possibly TRBD2 on 6 matching bases. The V end was cut by 3 bases, the J end by 1 base, with 13 bases between. The CDR3 consists of 15 residues. Per germline, CDR1 SGDLS and CDR2 YYNGEE. The CDR3 DNA reads TGTGCCAGCAGCGAAATTAGCGGTAGCCAAGAGACCCAGTACTTC. It translates to CASSEISGSQETQYF.

The chain uses TRBV27 and TRBJ2-1; tentative D call: TRBD1 (6 bases). The CDR3 length is 13 residues. The V end was cut by 2 bases, the J end by 6 bases, with 8 bases between. Germline V gene data show CDR1 as MNHEY and CDR2 as SMNVEV (reference sequence). The DNA of the CDR3 is TGTGCCAGCAGTTTAACAGGGACCAATGAGCAGTTCTTC. Translating it yields CASSLTGTNEQFF.

V usage is TRBV7-9 and J usage is TRBJ2-3; 7 nucleotides match TRBD2. Germline V lookup: CDR1 SEHNR, CDR2 FQNEAQ (reference sequence). The CDR3 has 13 residues. After removal of 6 bases from V and 3 bases from J, the junction contained 3 bases not matched to a gene. CDR3 protein: CASRPSGTDTQYF. The CDR3 coding sequence is TGTGCCAGCAGGCCTAGCGGAACAGATACGCAGTATTTT.

The chain carries TRBV9 and TRBJ2-4, with 9 bases fitting TRBD2. This CDR3 is built from 19 residues. Germline assignment: CDR1 SGDLS and CDR2 YYNGEE. V lost 0 bases and J lost 2; bases outside the gene matches: 12. CDR3 DNA: TGTGCCAGCAGCGTAGACCCGGGTCCGCGGGAGGGGACCAAAAACATTCAGTACTTC. Translating gives CASSVDPGPREGTKNIQYF.

V usage is TRBV4-3 and J usage is TRBJ1-2; perhaps TRBD1 as D (6 bases). The germline V gene encodes CDR1 LGHNA and CDR2 YSLEER. The V end lost 1 base, the J end lost 7 bases, and 16 bases lay between the germline ends. CDR3 length equals 15 residues. The CDR3 DNA is TGCGCCAGCAGCCAAGTGCAGGCCGGCAGGGGTGGCTACACCTTC. Amino acids: CASSQVQAGRGGYTF.

The CDR3 DNA is TGTGCCAGCAGCGCCGAACCGGGGGGAACCACTGAAGCTTTCTTT. Translating it yields CASSAEPGGTTEAFF. The chain uses TRBV9 and TRBJ1-1; D perhaps matches TRBD1 (5 bases). This CDR3 spans 15 amino acids. CDR1 is SGDLS, CDR2 YYNGEE, per germline. Between the trimmed V and J ends, which lost 3 bases and 4 bases, there was a span of 16 bases.

This chain connects TRBV4-3 to TRBJ1-2; the match to TRBD1 covers 7 bases. In germline, CDR1 is LGHNA, CDR2 YSLEER. The junction had 3 bases not matched to a gene; V was cut back by 4 bases and J by 7 bases. The CDR3 is 12 residues long. This CDR3 reads CASSPDRRGYTF. CDR3 coding DNA: TGCGCCAGCAGCCCGGACAGGCGTGGCTACACCTTC.

V and J are TRBV21-1 and TRBJ2-1; the D call TRBD2 from the table was never checked on the DNA. TRBV21-1 is noted as a pseudogene. The CDR3 has 17 amino acids. CDR3 region: CASSKVPKGGLVHEQFF. The CDR3 bases are TGTGCCAGCAGCAAAGTCCCAAAGGGGGGACTAGTCCATGAGCAGTTCTTC.

The gene calls are TRBV10-3 and TRBJ2-1; 13 bases align to TRBD2. Germline V gene data show CDR1 as ENHRY and CDR2 as SYGVKD. The CDR3 length is 15 residues. J gave up 7 bases and V 6 bases, and 6 bases lay outside the gene matches. CDR3 sequence (DNA): TGTGCCATCAGAGGGACTAGCGGGACCAGTAATGAGCAGTTCTTC. Encoded protein: CAIRGTSGTSNEQFF.

The chain joins TRBV30 to TRBJ2-3; TRBD2 is a possible D gene (6 bases). CDR3 length: 12 residues. CDR1 is GTSNPN and CDR2 is SVGIG in the germline V gene (reference sequence). V was pared by 7 bases and J by 1 base, with 9 bases between. The CDR3: CASASGTDTQYF. DNA for the CDR3: TGTGCCTCCGCTAGCGGCACAGATACGCAGTATTTT.

The rearrangement links TRBV5-1 to TRBJ2-3, with TRBD2 matching over 13 bases. The V gene end was trimmed by 7 bases and the J gene end by 2 bases; junction bases not matched to a gene: 4. Germline V gene lookup returns CDR1 SGHRS and CDR2 YFSETQ. The CDR3 has 15 residues. As DNA, the CDR3 is TGCGCCAGCGGGGGACTAGCGGGGATCACAGATACGCAGTATTTT. It specifies CASGGLAGITDTQYF. The full variable domain, with the rest looked up from reference TRBV5-1 and TRBJ2-3, is KAGVTQTPRYLIKTRGQQVTLSCSPISGHRSVSWYQQTPGQGLQFLFEYFSETQRNKGNFPGRFSGRQFSNSRSEMNVSTLELGDSALYLCASGGLAGITDTQYFGPGTRLTVL.

The chain joins TRBV5-5 to TRBJ2-2, with D possibly matching TRBD2 (6 bases). Trimming cost V 7 bases and J 0 bases, with 22 bases left between them. The germline gives CDR1 SGHKS, CDR2 YYEKEE (reference sequence). The CDR3 covers 18 residues. The CDR3 nucleotides are TGTGCCAGCCAGCTTGCGGTTAGCGGAAGCGCGAACACCGGGGAGCTGTTTTTT. Its translation: CASQLAVSGSANTGELFF.

The V and J genes are TRBV19 and TRBJ2-3; 10 nucleotides match TRBD2. V lost 11 bases and J lost 5; bases outside the gene matches: 10. Germline CDR1 reads LNHDA; CDR2 reads SQIVND (reference sequence). The CDR3 is 14 amino acids. In DNA form, the CDR3 reads TGTGCCTCACAAAGCGGGGGGGCGGGAGATACGCAGTATTTT. Encoded protein: CASQSGGAGDTQYF.

The chain employs TRBV15 and TRBJ2-2, with D possibly TRBD2 on 5 matching bases. The CDR3 extends over 15 amino acids. In germline, CDR1 is LNHNV, CDR2 YYDKDF (reference sequence). Trimming removed 5 bases at V and 6 bases at J, with 16 bases between. The CDR3 DNA is TGTGCCACCAGCGTCGAGGCTAGCCTCCCCGGGGAGCTGTTTTTT. Protein product: CATSVEASLPGELFF.

J is TRBJ2-7 and V is TRBV27, with TRBD2 matching over 10 bases. The CDR3 is made up of 16 amino acids. J gave up 5 bases and V 3 bases, and 10 bases lay outside the gene matches. Germline-derived CDR1 and CDR2 are MNHEY and SMNVEV (reference sequence). The CDR3 DNA is TGTGCCAGCAGTTTTTTCCCTAGCGGGAGTGTCCACGAGCAGTACTTC. Its protein is CASSFFPSGSVHEQYF.

Only a few counts were recorded for this clone. The rearrangement joins TRBV9 to TRBJ2-3; D gene ambiguous. The V and J ends lost 0 bases and 6 bases respectively, with 8 bases between them. The CDR3 is 13 residues long. Germline assignment: CDR1 SGDLS and CDR2 YYNGEE. DNA for the CDR3: TGTGCCAGCAGCGTAGATTCGCGTGATACGCAGTATTTT. Its protein is CASSVDSRDTQYF.

The V call is TRBV9, the J call TRBJ1-2; D is ambiguous. V lost 4 bases and J lost 7, with 11 bases in between. The CDR3 is made up of 12 amino acids. Germline V CDR1 and CDR2: SGDLS, YYNGEE. This CDR3 reads CASSRGGGGYTF. CDR3 nucleotide sequence: TGTGCCAGCAGCCGGGGTGGCGGTGGCTACACCTTC. The full variable domain, with the rest looked up from reference TRBV9 and TRBJ1-2, is DSGVTQTPKHLITATGQRVTLRCSPRSGDLSVYWYQQSLDQGLQFLIQYYNGEERAKGNILERFSAQQFPDLHSELNLSSLELGDSALYFCASSRGGGGYTFGSGTRLTVV.